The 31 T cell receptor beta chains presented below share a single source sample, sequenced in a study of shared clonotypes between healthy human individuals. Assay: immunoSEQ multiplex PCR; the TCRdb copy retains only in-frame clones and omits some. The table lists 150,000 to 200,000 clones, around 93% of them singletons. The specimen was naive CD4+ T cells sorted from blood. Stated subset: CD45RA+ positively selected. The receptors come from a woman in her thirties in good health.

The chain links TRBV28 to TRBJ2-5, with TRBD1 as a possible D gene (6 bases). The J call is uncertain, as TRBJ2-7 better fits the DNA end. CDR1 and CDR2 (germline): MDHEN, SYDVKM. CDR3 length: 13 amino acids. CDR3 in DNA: TGTGCCAGCGGTACAGGGTCTGGCGACGAGCAGTACTTC. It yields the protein CASGTGSGDEQYF.

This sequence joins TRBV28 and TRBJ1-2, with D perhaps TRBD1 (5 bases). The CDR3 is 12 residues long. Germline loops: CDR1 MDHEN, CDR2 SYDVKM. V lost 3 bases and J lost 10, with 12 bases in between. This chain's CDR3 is CASSLQGLSYTF. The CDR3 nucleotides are TGTGCCAGCAGTTTGCAGGGTTTATCCTACACCTTC.

The chain's CDR3 is CASSFRGTGELFF. CDR3 DNA sequence: TGTGCCAGCAGCTTTAGGGGGACCGGGGAGCTGTTTTTT. The chain employs TRBV7-7 and TRBJ2-2; a possible D gene is TRBD1 (6 bases). The CDR3 runs 13 residues. The germline CDR1 and CDR2 sequences are SSHAT and FNYEAQ (reference sequence). Trimming took 3 bases from V and 5 from J, leaving 7 bases between them.

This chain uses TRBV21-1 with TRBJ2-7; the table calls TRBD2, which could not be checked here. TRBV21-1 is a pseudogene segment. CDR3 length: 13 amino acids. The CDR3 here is CASRAGGRDEQYF. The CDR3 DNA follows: TGTGCCAGCAGGGCGGGCGGGAGAGACGAGCAGTACTTC.

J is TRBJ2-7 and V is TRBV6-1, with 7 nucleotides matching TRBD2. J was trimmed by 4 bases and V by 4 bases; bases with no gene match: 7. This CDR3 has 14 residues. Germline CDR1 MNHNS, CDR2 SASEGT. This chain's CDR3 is CASSGLSGFYEQYF. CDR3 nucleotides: TGTGCCAGCAGTGGTCTTAGCGGGTTTTACGAGCAGTACTTC.

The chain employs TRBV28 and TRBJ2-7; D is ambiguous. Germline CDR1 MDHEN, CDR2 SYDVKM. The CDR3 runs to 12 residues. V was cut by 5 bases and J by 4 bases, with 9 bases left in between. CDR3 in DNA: TGTGCCAGCAGTCTTGACACTTACGAGCAGTACTTC. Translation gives CASSLDTYEQYF.

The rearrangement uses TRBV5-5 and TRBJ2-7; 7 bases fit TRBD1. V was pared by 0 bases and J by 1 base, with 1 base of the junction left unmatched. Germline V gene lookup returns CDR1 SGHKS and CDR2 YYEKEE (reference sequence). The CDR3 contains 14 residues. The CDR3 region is CASSLGDRSYEQYF. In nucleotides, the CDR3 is TGTGCCAGCAGCTTGGGGGACAGATCCTACGAGCAGTACTTC.

CDR3 loop: CASIPRGGGPGVTQYF. The CDR3 DNA follows: TGTGCCAGTATTCCTCGTGGTGGGGGGCCAGGGGTTACGCAGTATTTT. The rearrangement joins TRBV19 to TRBJ2-3; D may be TRBD1 or TRBD2 (6 bases each). There are 16 residues in the CDR3. Trimming stripped 7 bases from V and 8 bases from J, with 25 bases between. The germline V gene encodes CDR1 LNHDA and CDR2 SQIVND (reference sequence).

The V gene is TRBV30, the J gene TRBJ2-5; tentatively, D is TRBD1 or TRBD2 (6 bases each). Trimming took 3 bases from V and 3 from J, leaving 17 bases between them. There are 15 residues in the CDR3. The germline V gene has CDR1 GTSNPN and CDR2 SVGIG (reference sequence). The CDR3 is CAWREGGGHKETQYF. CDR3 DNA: TGTGCCTGGAGAGAGGGGGGTGGCCACAAAGAGACCCAGTACTTC.

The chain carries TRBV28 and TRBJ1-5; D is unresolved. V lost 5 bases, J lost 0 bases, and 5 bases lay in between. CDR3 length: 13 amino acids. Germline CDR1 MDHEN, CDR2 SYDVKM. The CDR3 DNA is TGTGCCAGCAGTAAGTTTAGCAATCAGCCCCAGCATTTT. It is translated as CASSKFSNQPQHF.

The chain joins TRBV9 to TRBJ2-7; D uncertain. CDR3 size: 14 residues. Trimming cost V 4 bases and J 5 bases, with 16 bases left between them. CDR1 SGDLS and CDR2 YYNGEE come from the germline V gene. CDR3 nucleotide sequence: TGTGCCAGCAGCATTAGAGGTTCAGGCCACGAGCAGTACTTC. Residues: CASSIRGSGHEQYF.

The CDR3 sequence: CASSYSTPQETQYF. The CDR3, as DNA: TGTGCCAGCAGTTACTCAACTCCACAAGAGACCCAGTACTTC. V gene TRBV6-5 combines with J gene TRBJ2-5, with D unclear. V shed 0 bases and J shed 2 bases, with 7 bases lying between them. Germline-derived CDR1 and CDR2 are MNHEY and SVGAGI. The CDR3 extends over 14 amino acids.

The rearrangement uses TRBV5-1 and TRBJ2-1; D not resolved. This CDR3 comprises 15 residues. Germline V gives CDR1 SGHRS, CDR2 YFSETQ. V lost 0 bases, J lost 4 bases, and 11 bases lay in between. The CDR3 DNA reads TGCGCCAGCAGCTTGGTGAATTCACAGTACAATGAGCAGTTCTTC. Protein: CASSLVNSQYNEQFF.

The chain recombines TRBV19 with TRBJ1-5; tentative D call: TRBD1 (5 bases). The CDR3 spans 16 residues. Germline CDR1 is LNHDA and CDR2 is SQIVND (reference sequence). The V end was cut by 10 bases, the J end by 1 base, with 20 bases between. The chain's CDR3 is CATGIWGDGSNQPQHF. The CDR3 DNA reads TGTGCCACCGGAATTTGGGGCGACGGGAGCAATCAGCCCCAGCATTTT.

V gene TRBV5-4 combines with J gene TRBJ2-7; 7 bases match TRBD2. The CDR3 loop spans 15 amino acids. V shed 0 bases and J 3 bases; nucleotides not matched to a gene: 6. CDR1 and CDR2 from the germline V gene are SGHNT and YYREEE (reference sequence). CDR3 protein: CASSLDGGRSYEQYF. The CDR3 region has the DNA TGTGCCAGCAGCTTGGATGGCGGGAGAAGCTACGAGCAGTACTTC. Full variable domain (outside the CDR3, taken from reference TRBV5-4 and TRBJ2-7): ETGVTQSPTHLIKTRGQQVTLRCSSQSGHNTVSWYQQALGQGPQFIFQYYREEENGRGNFPPRFSGLQFPNYSSELNVNALELDDSALYLCASSLDGGRSYEQYFGPGTRLTVT.

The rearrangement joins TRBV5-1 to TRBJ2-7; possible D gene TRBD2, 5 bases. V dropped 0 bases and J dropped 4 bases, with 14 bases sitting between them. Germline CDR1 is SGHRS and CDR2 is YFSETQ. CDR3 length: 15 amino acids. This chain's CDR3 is CASSLGGGPPYEQYF. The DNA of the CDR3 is TGCGCCAGCAGCTTGGGTGGAGGACCCCCTTACGAGCAGTACTTC.

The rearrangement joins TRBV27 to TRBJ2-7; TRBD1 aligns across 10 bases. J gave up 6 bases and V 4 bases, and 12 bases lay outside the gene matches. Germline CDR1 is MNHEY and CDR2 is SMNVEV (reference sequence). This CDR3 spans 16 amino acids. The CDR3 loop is CASSSPAGQGRPEQYF. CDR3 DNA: TGTGCCAGCAGTTCCCCGGCGGGACAGGGGCGTCCCGAGCAGTACTTC.

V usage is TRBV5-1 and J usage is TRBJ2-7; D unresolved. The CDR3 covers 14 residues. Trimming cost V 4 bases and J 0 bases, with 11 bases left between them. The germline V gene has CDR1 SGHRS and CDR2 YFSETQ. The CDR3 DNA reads TGCGCCAGCAGCCCAAGCATCCCCTCCTACGAGCAGTACTTC. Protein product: CASSPSIPSYEQYF.

The CDR3 spells CASSVGLAGGAGELFF. The CDR3 bases are TGTGCCAGCAGCGTTGGACTAGCGGGAGGAGCCGGGGAGCTGTTTTTT. This sequence joins TRBV5-8 and TRBJ2-2; 14 nucleotides agree with TRBD2. The CDR3 has 16 amino acids. Germline V lookup: CDR1 SGHTS, CDR2 YDEGEE. V lost 4 bases and J lost 6; bases outside the gene matches: 5.

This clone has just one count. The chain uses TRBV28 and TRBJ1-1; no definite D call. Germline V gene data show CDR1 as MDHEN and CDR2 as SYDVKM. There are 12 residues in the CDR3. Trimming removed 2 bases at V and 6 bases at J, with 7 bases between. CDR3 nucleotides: TGTGCCAGCAGTTTACCCGCCGCTGAAGCTTTCTTT. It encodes CASSLPAAEAFF.

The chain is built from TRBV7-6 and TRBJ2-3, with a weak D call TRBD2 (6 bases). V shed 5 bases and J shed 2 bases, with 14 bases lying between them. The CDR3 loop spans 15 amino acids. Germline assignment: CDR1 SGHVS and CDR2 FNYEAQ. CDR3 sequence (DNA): TGTGCCAGCAGCAGACGGGCGGGGATCACAGATACGCAGTATTTT. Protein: CASSRRAGITDTQYF.

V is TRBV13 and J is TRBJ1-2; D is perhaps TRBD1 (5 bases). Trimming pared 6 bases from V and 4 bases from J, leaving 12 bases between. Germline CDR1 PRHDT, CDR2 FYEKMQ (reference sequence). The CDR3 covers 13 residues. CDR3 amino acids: CASSAAGVYGYTF. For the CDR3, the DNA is TGTGCCAGCAGTGCTGCGGGGGTCTATGGCTACACCTTC.

The CDR3 is CAGERETYLEQYF. Written as DNA, the CDR3 is TGTGCCGGGGAGCGGGAGACCTACCTCGAGCAGTACTTC. The chain couples TRBV30 to TRBJ2-7, with 8 nucleotides matching TRBD2. The CDR3 is made up of 13 amino acids. The germline CDR1 and CDR2 sequences are GTSNPN and SVGIG (reference sequence). Germline trimming cut 8 bases from V and 6 bases from J; bases unmatched to any gene: 12.

CDR3 nucleotides: TGTGCCAGCAGAGTTACAGGGGGAACCAATCAGCCCCAGCATTTT. Translating gives CASRVTGGTNQPQHF. The chain joins TRBV28 to TRBJ1-5; 8 bases map to TRBD1. The germline gives CDR1 MDHEN, CDR2 SYDVKM. The CDR3 extends over 15 amino acids. V trimming: 6 bases; J trimming: 3 bases; junction bases outside the gene matches: 7.

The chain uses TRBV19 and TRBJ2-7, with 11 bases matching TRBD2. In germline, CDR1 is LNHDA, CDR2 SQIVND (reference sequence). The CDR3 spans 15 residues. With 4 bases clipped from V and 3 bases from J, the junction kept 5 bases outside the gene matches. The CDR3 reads CASSSGTSGYYEQYF. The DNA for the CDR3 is TGTGCCAGTAGTAGCGGGACTAGCGGATACTACGAGCAGTACTTC.

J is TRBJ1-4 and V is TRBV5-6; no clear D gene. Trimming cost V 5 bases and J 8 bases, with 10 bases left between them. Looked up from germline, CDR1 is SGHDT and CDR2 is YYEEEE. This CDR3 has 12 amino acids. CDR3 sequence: CASRIPGEKLFF. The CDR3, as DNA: TGTGCCAGCAGGATCCCGGGGGAAAAACTGTTTTTT.

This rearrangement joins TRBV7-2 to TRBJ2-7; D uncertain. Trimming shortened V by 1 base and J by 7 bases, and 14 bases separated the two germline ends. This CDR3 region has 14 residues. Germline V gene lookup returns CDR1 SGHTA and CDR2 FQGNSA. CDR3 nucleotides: TGTGCCAGCAGCTTAGTTTTGGTAGCCGATGAGCAGTACTTC. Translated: CASSLVLVADEQYF. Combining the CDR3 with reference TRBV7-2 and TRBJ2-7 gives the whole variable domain GAGVSQSPSNKVTEKGKDVELRCDPISGHTALYWYRQSLGQGLEFLIYFQGNSAPDKSGLPSDRFSAERTGGSVSTLTIQRTQQEDSAVYLCASSLVLVADEQYFGPGTRLTVT.

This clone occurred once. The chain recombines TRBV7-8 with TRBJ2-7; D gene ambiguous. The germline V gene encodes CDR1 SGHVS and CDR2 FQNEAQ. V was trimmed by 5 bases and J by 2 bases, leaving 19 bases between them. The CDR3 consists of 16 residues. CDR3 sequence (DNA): TGTGCCAGCAGCATACTCCTTGGACGCACAACCTACGAGCAGTACTTC. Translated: CASSILLGRTTYEQYF.

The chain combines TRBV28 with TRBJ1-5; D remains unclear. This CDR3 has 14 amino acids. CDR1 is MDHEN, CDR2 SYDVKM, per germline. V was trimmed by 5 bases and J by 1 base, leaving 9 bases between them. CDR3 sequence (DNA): TGTGCCAGCAGTGAAAAGACGAGCAATCAGCCCCAGCATTTT. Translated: CASSEKTSNQPQHF.

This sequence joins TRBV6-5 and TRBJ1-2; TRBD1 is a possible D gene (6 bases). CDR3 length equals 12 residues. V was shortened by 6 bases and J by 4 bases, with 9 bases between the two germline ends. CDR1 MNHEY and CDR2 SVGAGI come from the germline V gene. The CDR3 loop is CASRQGSYGYTF. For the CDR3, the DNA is TGTGCCAGCAGACAGGGAAGCTATGGCTACACCTTC.

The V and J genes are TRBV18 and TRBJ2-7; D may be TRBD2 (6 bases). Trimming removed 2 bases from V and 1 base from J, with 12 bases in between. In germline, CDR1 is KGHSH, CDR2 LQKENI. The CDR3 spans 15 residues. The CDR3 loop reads CASSPWAGGSYEQYF. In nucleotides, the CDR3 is TGTGCCAGCTCACCATGGGCAGGAGGGTCCTACGAGCAGTACTTC.